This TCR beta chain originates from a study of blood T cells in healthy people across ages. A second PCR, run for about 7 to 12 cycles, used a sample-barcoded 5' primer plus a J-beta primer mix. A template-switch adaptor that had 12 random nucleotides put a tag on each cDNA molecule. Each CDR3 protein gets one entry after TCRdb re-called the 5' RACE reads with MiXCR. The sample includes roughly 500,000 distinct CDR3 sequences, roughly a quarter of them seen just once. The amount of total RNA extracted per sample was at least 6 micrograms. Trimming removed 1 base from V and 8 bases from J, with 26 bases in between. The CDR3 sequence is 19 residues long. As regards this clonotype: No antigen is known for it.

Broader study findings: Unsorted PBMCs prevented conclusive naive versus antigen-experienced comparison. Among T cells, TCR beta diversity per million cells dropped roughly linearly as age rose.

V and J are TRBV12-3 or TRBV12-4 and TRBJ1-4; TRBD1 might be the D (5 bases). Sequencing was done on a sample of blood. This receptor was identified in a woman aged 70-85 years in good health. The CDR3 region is CASSLGPGTRGTQREKLFF. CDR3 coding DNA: TGTGCCAGCAGTTTAGGACCTGGAACCCGGGGGACCCAGCGGGAAAAACTGTTTTTT.